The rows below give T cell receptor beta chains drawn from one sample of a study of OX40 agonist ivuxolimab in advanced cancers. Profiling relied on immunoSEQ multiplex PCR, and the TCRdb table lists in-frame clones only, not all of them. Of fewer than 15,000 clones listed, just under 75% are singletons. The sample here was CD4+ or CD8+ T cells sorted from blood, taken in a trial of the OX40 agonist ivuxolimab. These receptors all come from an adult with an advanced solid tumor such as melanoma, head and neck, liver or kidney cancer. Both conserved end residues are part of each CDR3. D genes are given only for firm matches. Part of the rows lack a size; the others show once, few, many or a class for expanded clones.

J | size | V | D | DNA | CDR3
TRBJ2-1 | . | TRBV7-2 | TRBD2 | TGTGCCAGCAGCTTCCTAGCGGGCTCCTACAATGAGCAGTTCTTC | CASSFLAGSYNEQFF
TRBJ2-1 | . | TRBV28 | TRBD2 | TGTGCCAGCAGTTTATTGGGTAGCGGGAGTAACAATGAGCAGTTCTTC | CASSLLGSGSNNEQFF
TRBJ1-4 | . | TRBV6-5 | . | TGTGCCAGCAGTTACACCCCGGGTACTAATGAAAAACTGTTTTTT | CASSYTPGTNEKLFF
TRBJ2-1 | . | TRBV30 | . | TGTGCCTGGAGTGTCCATCCCAACAATGAGCAGTTCTTC | CAWSVHPNNEQFF
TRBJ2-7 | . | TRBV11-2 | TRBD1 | TGTGCCAGCAGCCTAGGACAGGGGGCCTACGAGCAGTACTTC | CASSLGQGAYEQYF
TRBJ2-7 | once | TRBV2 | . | TGTGCCAGCAGTGAAGGGGATGTTAGTACGGAGCAGTACTTC | CASSEGDVSTEQYF
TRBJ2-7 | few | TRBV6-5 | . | TGTGCCAGCAGTTACTCGACCGGCTACGAGCAGTACTTC | CASSYSTGYEQYF
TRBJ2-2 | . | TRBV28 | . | TGTGCCAGCAGTTCCATCGATTTTTTGAACACCGGGGAGCTGTTTTTT | CASSSIDFLNTGELFF
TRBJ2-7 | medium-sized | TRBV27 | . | TGTGCCAGCAGTAAAGGGCAAACCTACGAGCAGTACTTC | CASSKGQTYEQYF
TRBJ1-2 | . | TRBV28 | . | TGTGCCAGCAGCCTCCGGGGGGGGTATGGCTACACCTTC | CASSLRGGYGYTF
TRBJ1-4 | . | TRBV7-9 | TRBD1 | TGTGCCAGCAGCTCGTTACAGGGGATTAATGAAAAACTGTTTTTT | CASSSLQGINEKLFF
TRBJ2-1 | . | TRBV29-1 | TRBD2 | TGCAGCGTTGAGGCTAGCGGGAGTCCTTTCAATGAGCAGTTCTTC | CSVEASGSPFNEQFF
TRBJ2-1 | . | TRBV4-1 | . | TGCGCCAGCAGCCTCCTAGCGAACAATGAGCAGTTCTTC | CASSLLANNEQFF
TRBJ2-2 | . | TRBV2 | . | TGTGCCAGCAGTCCGCGGGCCGGGGAGCTGTTTTTT | CASSPRAGELFF
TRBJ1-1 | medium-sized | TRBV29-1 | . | TGCAGCGTTGCAGACATTGGGAACACTGAAGCTTTCTTT | CSVADIGNTEAFF
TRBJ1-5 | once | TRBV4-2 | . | TGTGCCAGCAGCCAAGAACCCCTGGGGGGGGTTCAGCCCCAGCATTTT | CASSQEPLGGVQPQHF
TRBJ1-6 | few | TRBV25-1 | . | TGTGCCAGCGCAGGGGCGGCCGATAATTCACCCCTCCACTTT | CASAGAADNSPLHF
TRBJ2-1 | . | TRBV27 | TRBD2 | TGTGCCAGCAGTTTAGGCGGGAGGGCCAACAATGAGCAGTTCTTC | CASSLGGRANNEQFF
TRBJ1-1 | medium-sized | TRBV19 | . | TGTGCCAGTAGTATAGGATTTCACACTGAAGCTTTCTTT | CASSIGFHTEAFF
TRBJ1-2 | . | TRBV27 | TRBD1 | TGTGCCAGCAGTTTCAGACAGGGGGACTATGGCTACACCTTC | CASSFRQGDYGYTF
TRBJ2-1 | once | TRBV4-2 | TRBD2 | TGTGCCAGCAGCCAATTGACTAGCGGGGGGTCCTTCTCCTACAATGAGCAGTTCTTC | CASSQLTSGGSFSYNEQFF
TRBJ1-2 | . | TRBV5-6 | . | TGTGCCACGTGGGGCAGGGATAACTATGGCTACACCTTC | CATWGRDNYGYTF
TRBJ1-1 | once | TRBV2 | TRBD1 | TGTGCCAGCAGCGAGACAGGGGGCATGACCACTGAAGCTTTCTTT | CASSETGGMTTEAFF
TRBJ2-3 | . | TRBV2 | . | TGTGCCAGTCTCAGGGAGGATACGCAGTATTTT | CASLREDTQYF
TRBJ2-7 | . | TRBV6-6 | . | TGTGCCAGCAGTTACTCCGGCCAGGTCTCCTACGAGCAGTACTTC | CASSYSGQVSYEQYF
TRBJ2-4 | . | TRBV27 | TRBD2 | TGTGCCAGCCCGAATTCACTAGCGGGGGGGCTACTAGCCAAAAACATTCAGTACTTC | CASPNSLAGGLLAKNIQYF
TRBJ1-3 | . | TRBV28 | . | TGTGCCAGCAGTTGGATATCTGGAAACACCATATATTTT | CASSWISGNTIYF
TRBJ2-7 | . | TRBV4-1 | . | TGCGCCAGCAGCCAAGATTACGGAGGGACCTCCTACGAGCAGTACTTC | CASSQDYGGTSYEQYF
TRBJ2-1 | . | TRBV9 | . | TGTGCCAGCAGCGTAGGTCAGGGTTACAATGAGCAGTTCTTC | CASSVGQGYNEQFF
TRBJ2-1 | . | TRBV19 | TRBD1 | TGTGCCAGTAGTATGGGGGACAGACCCTCCAGATACAATGAGCAGTTCTTC | CASSMGDRPSRYNEQFF
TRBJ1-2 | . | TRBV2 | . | TGTGCCAGCAGTGAATCCTACGGCGGTGGCTACACCTTC | CASSESYGGGYTF
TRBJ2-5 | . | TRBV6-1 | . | TGTGCCAGCAGATCGTGGGCGTACCAAGAGACCCAGTACTTC | CASRSWAYQETQYF
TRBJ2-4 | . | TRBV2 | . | TGTGCCAGCACCCCAGATGCCCTAGCCAAAAACATTCAGTACTTC | CASTPDALAKNIQYF
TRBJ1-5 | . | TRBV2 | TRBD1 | TGTGCCAGCAACATGGACAGGGATTGGCAGCCCCAGCATTTT | CASNMDRDWQPQHF
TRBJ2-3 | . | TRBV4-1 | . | TGCGCCAGCAGCCAAGATCCCGGTACGGATACGCAGTATTTT | CASSQDPGTDTQYF
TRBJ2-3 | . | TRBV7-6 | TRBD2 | TGTGCCAGCAGCTCGCCTAGCGGGAGGGGTGGGGATACGCAGTATTTT | CASSSPSGRGGDTQYF
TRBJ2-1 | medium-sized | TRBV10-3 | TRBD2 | TGTGCCATCAGTGAGTCCGGGGGGAATGAGCAGTTCTTC | CAISESGGNEQFF
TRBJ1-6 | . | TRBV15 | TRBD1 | TGTGCCACCAGCGCAGACAGGGGGTCTTTATATAATTCACCCCTCCACTTT | CATSADRGSLYNSPLHF
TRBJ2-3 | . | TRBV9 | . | TGTGCCAGCAGCGTATCCTGGGGTAGCACAGATACGCAGTATTTT | CASSVSWGSTDTQYF
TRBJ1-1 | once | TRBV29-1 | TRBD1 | TGCAGCGTTGAATACAGGGGTCAAGGCACTGAAGCTTTCTTT | CSVEYRGQGTEAFF
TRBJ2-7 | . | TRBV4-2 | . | TGTGCCAGCAGCTACAGGACAGTTAGCTCCTACGAGCAGTACTTC | CASSYRTVSSYEQYF
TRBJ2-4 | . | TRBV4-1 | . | TGCGCCAGCAGCCAATTAAGTCACGTAGCCAAAAACATTCAGTACTTC | CASSQLSHVAKNIQYF
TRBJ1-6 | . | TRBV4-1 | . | TGCGCCAGCAGCCAAGAATCTGGGCTCGGGTTCGATTCACCCCTCCACTTT | CASSQESGLGFDSPLHF
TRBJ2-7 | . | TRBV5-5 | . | TGTGCCAGCAGCTTGGGAGTGGTGGGGCATTACGAGCAGTACTTC | CASSLGVVGHYEQYF
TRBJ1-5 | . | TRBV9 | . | TGTGCCAGCAGCTCGGACGATGGGGGCAGCAATCAGCCCCAGCATTTT | CASSSDDGGSNQPQHF
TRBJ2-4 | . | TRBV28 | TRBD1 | TGTGCCTCTCTGGGACAGGCGACCAACATTCAGTACTTC | CASLGQATNIQYF
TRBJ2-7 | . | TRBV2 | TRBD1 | TGTGCCAGCTCCTGGTTTCGGACAGGGCCATACGAGCAGTACTTC | CASSWFRTGPYEQYF
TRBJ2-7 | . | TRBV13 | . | TGTGCCAGCAGTTCCCTCCGGGACTCCTACGAGCAGTACTTC | CASSSLRDSYEQYF
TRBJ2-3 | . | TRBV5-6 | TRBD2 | TGTGCCAGCAGCTTGGCGGCTAGCGGGGGAGTGACAGATACGCAGTATTTT | CASSLAASGGVTDTQYF
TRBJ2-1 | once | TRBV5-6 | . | TGTGCCAGCAGAAGTGGTTACAATGAGCAGTTCTTC | CASRSGYNEQFF
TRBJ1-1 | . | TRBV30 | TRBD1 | TGTGCCTGGAGGCCACAGGGGAATACTGAAGCTTTCTTT | CAWRPQGNTEAFF
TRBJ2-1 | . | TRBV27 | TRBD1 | TGTGCCAGCAGCCTGAGGACCGGGACAGGGGGATTGGATGAGCAGTTCTTC | CASSLRTGTGGLDEQFF
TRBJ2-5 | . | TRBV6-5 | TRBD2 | TGTGCCAGCAGTCTCGCGGGGGGTGATGAAGAGACCCAGTACTTC | CASSLAGGDEETQYF
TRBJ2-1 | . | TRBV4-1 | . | TGCGCCAGCAGCCAAGAGGGTGATGAGCAGTTCTTC | CASSQEGDEQFF
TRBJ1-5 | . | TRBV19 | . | TGTGCCAGTAGTATTTTCTCGGGGAGCAATCAGCCCCAGCATTTT | CASSIFSGSNQPQHF
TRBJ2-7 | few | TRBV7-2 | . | TGTGCCAGCAGCTCAGGCGGCGAGCAGTACTTC | CASSSGGEQYF
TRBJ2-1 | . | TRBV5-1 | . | TGCGCCAGCAGCTTGTTGGTAGGGGGGGATGAGCAGTTCTTC | CASSLLVGGDEQFF
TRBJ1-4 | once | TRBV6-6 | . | TGTGCCAGCAGTTACAGCCAGCGATACACCGAAGAAAAACTGTTTTTT | CASSYSQRYTEEKLFF
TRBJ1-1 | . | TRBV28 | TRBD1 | TGTGCTAGCAGTGGGGACAGGCGAGTCGTCACTGAAGCTTTCTTT | CASSGDRRVVTEAFF
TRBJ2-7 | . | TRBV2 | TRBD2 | TGTGCCAGCAGTCTACTAGCGGGGGAGCTATACGAGCAGTACTTC | CASSLLAGELYEQYF